This T cell receptor beta chain was sequenced for a study of T-cell reconstitution after alpha-beta-depleted transplantation in children. Germline CDR1 LGHNA, CDR2 YNFKEQ. The CDR3 is 17 amino acids. Trimming took off 0 bases at V and 2 bases at J, with 11 bases between the two ends. Study results and limitations: Surviving recipient T cells and thymic progenitors produced the high day-60 TCRbeta diversity seen in some patients. Newly produced T cells mostly accounted for T-cell counts and diversity one year post-transplant. Expanded graft clones, several hundred of them, were reportedly the source of alpha-beta T cells about two months after transplant.

Researchers prepared the TCRbeta library using unique molecular identifiers, the study reports. TCRdb reanalysed the PCR reads using MiXCR and keeps one entry per CDR3 protein. The profile shows 480,000 or so distinct CDR3 sequences, roughly a tenth of them singletons. About this clonotype: The antigen is undetermined.

The receptor comes from a child under 10 years old with inherited bone marrow failure, due to receive a stem cell transplant. The rearrangement uses TRBV4-2 and TRBJ2-6; D possibly corresponds to TRBD2 (7 bases). Sequenced here: PBMCs, sampled before TCRalphabeta/CD19-depleted stem cell transplant. CDR3 bases: TGTGCCAGCAGCCAAGAGTTGGGGGGGCCTGGGGCCAACGTCCTGACTTTC. This gives the protein CASSQELGGPGANVLTF.